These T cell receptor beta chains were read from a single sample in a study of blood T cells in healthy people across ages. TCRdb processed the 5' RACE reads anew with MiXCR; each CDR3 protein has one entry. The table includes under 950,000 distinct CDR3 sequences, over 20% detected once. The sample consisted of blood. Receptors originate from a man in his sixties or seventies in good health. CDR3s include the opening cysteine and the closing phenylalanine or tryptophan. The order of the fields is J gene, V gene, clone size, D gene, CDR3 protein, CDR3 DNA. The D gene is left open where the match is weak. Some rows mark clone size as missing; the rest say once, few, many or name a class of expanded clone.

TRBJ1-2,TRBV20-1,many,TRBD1,CSVSPGGSYGYTF,TGCAGTGTTTCACCAGGGGGCAGCTATGGCTACACCTTC
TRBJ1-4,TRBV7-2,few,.,CASSLKGFGEKLFF,TGTGCCAGCAGCTTAAAGGGGTTCGGGGAAAAACTGTTTTTT
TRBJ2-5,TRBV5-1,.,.,CASSQTLQETQYF,TGCGCCAGCAGCCAGACCCTCCAAGAGACCCAGTACTTC
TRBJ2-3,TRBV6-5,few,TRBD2,CASSWEMAGGRDTQYF,TGTGCCAGCAGTTGGGAGATGGCGGGAGGGCGAGATACGCAGTATTTT
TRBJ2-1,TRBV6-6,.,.,CASSFSRITRDEQFF,TGTGCCAGCAGTTTTTCCCGGATAACTAGGGATGAGCAGTTCTTC
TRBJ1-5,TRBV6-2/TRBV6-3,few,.,CASSFDRSYQPQHF,TGTGCCAGCAGTTTCGACAGGAGCTATCAGCCCCAGCATTTT
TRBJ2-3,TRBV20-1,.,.,CSARDFRGGTDTQYF,TGCAGTGCTAGAGATTTCAGGGGAGGCACAGATACGCAGTATTTT
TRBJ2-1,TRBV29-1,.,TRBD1,CSVGRNTGGEQFF,TGCAGCGTTGGCCGTAATACAGGGGGTGAGCAGTTCTTC
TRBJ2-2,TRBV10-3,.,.,CAIGANTGELFF,TGTGCCATCGGGGCGAACACCGGGGAGCTGTTTTTT
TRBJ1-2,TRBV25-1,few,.,CASSPPGVGIYGYTF,TGTGCCAGCAGCCCCCCGGGGGTAGGGATCTATGGCTACACCTTC
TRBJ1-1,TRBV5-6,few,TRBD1,CASRPPGQGRPEAFF,TGTGCCAGCAGGCCACCGGGACAGGGAAGACCTGAAGCTTTCTTT
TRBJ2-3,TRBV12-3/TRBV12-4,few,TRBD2,CASSETSGQSRQDTQYF,TGTGCCAGCAGCGAGACTAGCGGACAATCCCGTCAAGATACGCAGTATTTT
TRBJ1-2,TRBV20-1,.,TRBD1,CSARDGTGVYGYTF,TGCAGTGCTAGAGATGGGACAGGGGTCTATGGCTACACCTTC
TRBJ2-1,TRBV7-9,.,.,CASSFLGYEQFF,TGTGCCAGCAGCTTCCTGGGGTATGAGCAGTTCTTC
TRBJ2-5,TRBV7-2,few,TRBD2,CASSYAGVQETQYF,TGTGCCAGCAGCTACGCGGGGGTCCAAGAGACCCAGTACTTC
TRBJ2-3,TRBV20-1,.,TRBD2,CSARRLAENTDPQYF,TGCAGTGCTCGCCGACTAGCGGAAAACACAGATCCGCAGTATTTT
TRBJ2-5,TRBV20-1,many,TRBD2,CSARLAGGETQYF,TGCAGCGCCAGACTAGCGGGAGGGGAGACCCAGTACTTC
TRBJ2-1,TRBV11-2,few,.,CASLGGGGSYNEQFF,TGTGCCAGCCTTGGAGGGGGTGGATCGTACAATGAGCAGTTCTTC
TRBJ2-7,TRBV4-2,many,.,CASSQDDRGSYEQYF,TGTGCCAGCAGCCAAGACGACCGGGGGTCCTACGAGCAGTACTTC
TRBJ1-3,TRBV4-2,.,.,CASSQVDHSGNTIYF,TGTGCCAGCAGCCAAGTTGACCACTCTGGAAACACCATATATTTT
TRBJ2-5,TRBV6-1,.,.,CASGVTANQETQYF,TGTGCCAGCGGGGTTACAGCTAACCAAGAGACCCAGTACTTC
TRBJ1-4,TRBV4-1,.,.,CASSQDPRGSGTNEKLFF,TGCGCCAGCAGCCAAGACCCCAGGGGTTCGGGGACTAATGAAAAACTGTTTTTT
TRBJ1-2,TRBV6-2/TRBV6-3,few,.,CASSYMTYGYTF,TGTGCCAGCAGTTATATGACCTATGGCTACACCTTC
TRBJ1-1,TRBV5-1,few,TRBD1,CASSLSLWDRGQVAFF,TGCGCCAGCAGCTTGTCCCTTTGGGACAGGGGGCAGGTAGCTTTCTTT
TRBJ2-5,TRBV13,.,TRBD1,CASSLPGGGGETQYF,TGTGCCAGCAGCTTACCAGGGGGCGGCGGGGAGACCCAGTACTTC
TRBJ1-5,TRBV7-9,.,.,CASSLDLTGAQPQHF,TGTGCCAGCAGCTTAGACCTGACGGGCGCTCAGCCCCAGCATTTT
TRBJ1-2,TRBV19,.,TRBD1,CASSIALDRDGYTF,TGTGCCAGTAGTATAGCGCTGGACAGGGATGGCTACACCTTC
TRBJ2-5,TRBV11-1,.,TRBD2,CASSPAGGYETQYF,TGTGCCAGCAGCCCGGCCGGGGGGTACGAGACCCAGTACTTC
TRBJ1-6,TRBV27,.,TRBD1,CASSQTGSHNSPLHF,TGTGCCAGCAGTCAGACAGGGTCCCATAATTCACCCCTCCACTTT
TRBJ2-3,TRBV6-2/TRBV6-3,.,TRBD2,CASTPTPGLEGLVDTQYF,TGTGCCAGCACTCCCACCCCGGGACTAGAGGGGTTGGTGGATACGCAGTATTTT
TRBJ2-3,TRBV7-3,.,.,CASSLTRNTDTQYF,TGTGCCAGCAGCTTAACTCGAAACACAGATACGCAGTATTTT
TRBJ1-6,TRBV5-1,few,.,CASSLQGMGSPLHF,TGCGCCAGCAGCTTACAGGGAATGGGTTCACCCCTCCACTTT
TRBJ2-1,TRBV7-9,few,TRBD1,CASRLGTGDNEQFF,TGTGCCAGCAGATTAGGGACAGGGGACAATGAGCAGTTCTTC
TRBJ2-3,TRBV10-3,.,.,CAISEPTVQNTQYF,TGTGCCATCAGTGAGCCCACTGTGCAAAATACGCAGTATTTT
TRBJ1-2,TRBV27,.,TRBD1,CASSFRQGIGYGYTF,TGTGCCAGCAGTTTTCGACAGGGGATAGGGTATGGCTACACCTTC
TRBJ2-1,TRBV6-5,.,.,CASSSPSTGGARGSLFDEQFF,TGTGCCAGCAGTTCCCCTTCCACAGGGGGGGCGAGGGGGTCTCTTTTCGATGAGCAGTTCTTC
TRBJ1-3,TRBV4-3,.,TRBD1,CASSQDDQGTGEPFASGNTIYF,TGCGCCAGCAGCCAAGACGATCAAGGGACAGGGGAACCCTTCGCCTCTGGAAACACCATATATTTT